Shown below are 14 T cell receptor beta chains from a single sample sequenced in a study of blood T cell repertoires in COVID-19. Measured with immunoSEQ multiplex PCR; TCRdb has only the in-frame clones, and not every one. The data hold approximately 440,000 clones, with 90% observed a single time. Sequenced sample: PBMCs or T cells enriched from blood (not recorded which). All receptors come from a man between 18 and 29 years old who had recovered from COVID-19.

This chain links TRBV9 with TRBJ1-2; D ambiguous. CDR1 SGDLS and CDR2 YYNGEE come from the germline V gene. The CDR3 length is 15 residues. Trimming removed 0 bases from V and 4 bases from J, with 13 bases in between. CDR3 loop: CASSVESVGLYGYTF. CDR3 sequence (DNA): TGTGCCAGCAGCGTAGAGTCGGTCGGACTCTATGGCTACACCTTC.

This chain uses TRBV9 with TRBJ1-4, with 10 nucleotides matching TRBD1. The CDR3 has 19 residues. Germline V gene lookup returns CDR1 SGDLS and CDR2 YYNGEE. V shed 4 bases, J shed 2 bases, and the junction held 14 bases outside the gene matches. This chain's CDR3 is CASSQDPGTGDRTNEKLFF. The DNA for the CDR3 is TGTGCCAGCAGCCAGGACCCCGGGACAGGGGATAGGACTAATGAAAAACTGTTTTTT.

The genes are TRBV4-1 and TRBJ1-2; 10 bases are shared with TRBD1. The J segment lost 5 bases and the V segment lost 9 bases, leaving 12 bases of the junction unmatched. Germline CDR1 reads MGHRA; CDR2 reads YSYEKL. This CDR3 spans 15 amino acids. The DNA of the CDR3 is TGCGCCAGTTCCCGTATGGGGACAGGGGATTATGGCTACACCTTC. Residues: CASSRMGTGDYGYTF.

The rearrangement uses TRBV6-5 and TRBJ1-3; D is undetermined. The CDR3 runs 14 residues. The germline V and J ends were trimmed by 2 bases and 2 bases, with 7 bases remaining between them. Germline V gene sequence: CDR1 MNHEY, CDR2 SVGAGI. The CDR3: CASSYPGTGNTIYF. As DNA, the CDR3 is TGTGCCAGCAGTTACCCAGGTACTGGAAACACCATATATTTT.

The J gene is TRBJ1-5, the V gene TRBV7-3, with D unclear. The V end was cut by 5 bases, the J end by 0 bases, with 8 bases between. The CDR3 has 14 amino acids. The germline V gene encodes CDR1 SGHTA and CDR2 FQGTGA. CDR3 coding DNA: TGTGCCAGCAGCGCGGGAGATAGCAATCAGCCCCAGCATTTT. This gives the protein CASSAGDSNQPQHF.

The V and J genes are TRBV27 and TRBJ2-3, with D possibly matching TRBD2 (6 bases). Germline V gene sequence: CDR1 MNHEY, CDR2 SMNVEV (reference sequence). This CDR3 has 15 residues. V lost 6 bases and J lost 2, with 15 bases in between. CDR3 sequence reads: CASSQDYHLTDTQYF. CDR3 DNA: TGTGCCAGCAGCCAGGACTATCACCTCACAGATACGCAGTATTTT.

The chain joins TRBV6-1 to TRBJ1-3; D ambiguous. V dropped 1 base and J dropped 0 bases, with 7 bases sitting between them. CDR1 and CDR2 (germline): MNHNS, SASEGT. CDR3 length equals 15 residues. The CDR3 loop is CASSEGYISGNTIYF. CDR3 bases: TGTGCCAGCAGTGAAGGGTACATCTCTGGAAACACCATATATTTT.

The chain employs TRBV23-1 and TRBJ1-5, with D unclear. TRBV23-1 is designated an ORF whose function remains uncertain. V lost 4 bases to trimming and J lost 0 bases, with 10 bases between them. The CDR3 has 15 residues. This chain's CDR3 is CASSRGLDSNQPQHF. The DNA for the CDR3 is TGCGCCAGCAGTCGAGGACTAGATAGCAATCAGCCCCAGCATTTT.

The chain recombines TRBV6-6 with TRBJ1-3; maybe TRBD1 (5 bases). The germline CDR1 and CDR2 sequences are MNHNY and SVGAGI (reference sequence). The CDR3 is 14 amino acids. Trimming cost V 6 bases and J 4 bases, with 13 bases left between them. Written as DNA, the CDR3 is TGTGCCAGCAGCCCGGGGGGTCTGGGAAACACCATATATTTT. Residues: CASSPGGLGNTIYF.

This chain uses TRBV3-1 (or the pseudogene TRBV3-2) with TRBJ2-5; 12 bases match TRBD2. The V gene end was trimmed by 2 bases and the J gene end by 2 bases; junction bases not matched to a gene: 0. Germline V gives CDR1 LGHDT, CDR2 YNNKEL (reference sequence). The CDR3 contains 15 residues. CDR3 region: CASSQLAGGQETQYF. The CDR3 DNA reads as TGTGCCAGCAGCCAACTAGCGGGAGGGCAAGAGACCCAGTACTTC.

This chain's CDR3 is CASTGDSLNQPQHF. CDR3 sequence (DNA): TGTGCCAGCACTGGGGACAGTCTAAATCAGCCCCAGCATTTT. The chain has TRBV2 and TRBJ1-5; 7 bases align to TRBD1. The germline CDR1 and CDR2 sequences are SNHLY and FYNNEI. CDR3 length: 14 amino acids. Losses at the gene ends were 7 bases for V and 4 bases for J; bases not matched to a gene: 7.

The rearrangement joins TRBV2 to TRBJ2-5; a weak D match, TRBD1 (6 bases). Deletions cut 8 bases from V and 1 base from J, with 14 bases between. The germline gives CDR1 SNHLY, CDR2 FYNNEI. The CDR3 totals 14 residues. CDR3 bases: TGTGCCAGCCGGCGGACAGACCCCCAAGAGACCCAGTACTTC. As protein: CASRRTDPQETQYF.

The chain couples TRBV15 to TRBJ2-5; no firm D call. From germline, CDR1 is LNHNV and CDR2 YYDKDF (reference sequence). Deletions cut 0 bases from V and 4 bases from J, with 9 bases between. The CDR3 consists of 14 residues. As DNA, the CDR3 is TGTGCCACCAGCAGAGATCTTAGCTTAGAGACCCAGTACTTC. Its protein is CATSRDLSLETQYF.

J is TRBJ2-5 and V is TRBV27, with TRBD1 matching over 7 bases. The CDR3 loop spans 12 amino acids. J lost 5 bases, V lost 6 bases, and 3 bases had no gene match. Germline V gene sequence: CDR1 MNHEY, CDR2 SMNVEV (reference sequence). The CDR3 nucleotides are TGTGCCAGCAGAGAACAGGGGGAGACCCAGTACTTC. It encodes CASREQGETQYF.